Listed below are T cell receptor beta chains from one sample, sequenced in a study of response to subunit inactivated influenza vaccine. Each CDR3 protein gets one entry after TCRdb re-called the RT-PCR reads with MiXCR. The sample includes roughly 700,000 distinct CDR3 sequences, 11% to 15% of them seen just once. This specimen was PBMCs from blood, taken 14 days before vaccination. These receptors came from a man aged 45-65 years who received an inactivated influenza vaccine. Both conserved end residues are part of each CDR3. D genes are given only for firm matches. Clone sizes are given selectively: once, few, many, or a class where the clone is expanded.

TGCGCCAGCAGCTTGCGTCTAGCGGGGGTCACAGATACGCAGTATTTT	CASSLRLAGVTDTQYF	TRBV5-1	TRBJ2-3	16	TRBD2	-
TGTGCCAGCAGCTTAAATGGAGCAGATACGCAGTATTTT	CASSLNGADTQYF	TRBV7-3	TRBJ2-3	13	-	many
TGTGCCAGCAGTCCATCAATTATGGGTCAGCCCCAGCATTTT	CASSPSIMGQPQHF	TRBV28	TRBJ1-5	14	-	-
TGTGCCATCAGTGCTCCCCCGTCTGGGGCCAACGTCCTGACTTTC	CAISAPPSGANVLTF	TRBV10-3	TRBJ2-6	15	-	-
TGTGCCAGCAGTTCCCACGGCCCTTATGGCTACACCTTC	CASSSHGPYGYTF	TRBV27	TRBJ1-2	13	-	few
TGCAGTGCTAGTTCCTTGGGACAGGGGGCGAAAAACATTCAGTACTTC	CSASSLGQGAKNIQYF	TRBV20-1	TRBJ2-4	16	TRBD1	-
TGTGCCACCAGCAGAGTTGGCAGCCTGATTCAGCCCCAGCATTTT	CATSRVGSLIQPQHF	TRBV15	TRBJ1-5	15	-	-
TGTGCCAGCAGGCGGCAGACCGCTCCCTACGAGCAGTACTTC	CASRRQTAPYEQYF	TRBV28	TRBJ2-7	14	-	few
TGTGCCAGCAGGACAAGTTTCGGGGCGGAAGGGAACCAGCCCCAGCATTTT	CASRTSFGAEGNQPQHF	TRBV6-2/TRBV6-3	TRBJ1-5	17	-	-
TGTGCCAGCAGGACCGGGACTAGCATCTACGAGCAGTACTTC	CASRTGTSIYEQYF	TRBV12-3/TRBV12-4	TRBJ2-7	14	TRBD2	few
TGTGCCAGCAGCGTAGCTTATGAGCAGTTCTTC	CASSVAYEQFF	TRBV9	TRBJ2-1	11	-	-
TGTGCCATCGCAGGGGCGAACACTGAAGCTTTCTTT	CAIAGANTEAFF	TRBV10-3	TRBJ1-1	12	-	-
TGTGCCTGGAGTGCGACAGGAAGGGCTGAAGCTTTCTTT	CAWSATGRAEAFF	TRBV30	TRBJ1-1	13	-	-
TGTGCCAGCAGTGAAGGGACTAGCGGGGGGCCATACACAGATACGCAGTATTTT	CASSEGTSGGPYTDTQYF	TRBV6-1	TRBJ2-3	18	TRBD2	-
TGCGCCAGCAGCCAAGATTGGGAGAACACTGAAGCTTTCTTT	CASSQDWENTEAFF	TRBV4-3	TRBJ1-1	14	-	few
TGCAGTGCATGGGAAGAGACCCAGTACTTC	CSAWEETQYF	TRBV20-1	TRBJ2-5	10	-	few
TGTGCCAGCAGCTTTCAGGGAAGTGCTACCGGGGAGCTGTTTTTT	CASSFQGSATGELFF	TRBV7-2	TRBJ2-2	15	-	-
TGTGCCAGCAGTTACCTTTCCTCCGCGTTGGCTCCCACCGGGGAGCTGTTTTTT	CASSYLSSALAPTGELFF	TRBV6-2/TRBV6-3	TRBJ2-2	18	-	few
TGTGCCAGCAGTGGGACCTTAGGGGCGGGGGTCAATCAGCCCCAGCATTTT	CASSGTLGAGVNQPQHF	TRBV12-3/TRBV12-4	TRBJ1-5	17	-	few
TGTGCCAGCAGCTCTAGCGTAGGTGAGCAGTTCTTC	CASSSSVGEQFF	TRBV5-4	TRBJ2-1	12	-	few
TGTGCCAGCAGCTCCCCGGGACAGCAAACCAATGAGCAGTTCTTC	CASSSPGQQTNEQFF	TRBV7-6	TRBJ2-1	15	TRBD1	few
TGTGCCAGCAGCCCCCTTACAGGGTGGGACCAAGAGACCCAGTACTTC	CASSPLTGWDQETQYF	TRBV12-3/TRBV12-4	TRBJ2-5	16	-	few
TGCAGCGTTGCGCGGGGGGGACTCGCCTACGAGCAGTACTTC	CSVARGGLAYEQYF	TRBV29-1	TRBJ2-7	14	TRBD2	few
TGTGCCAGCAGCCAAGATAAACACGGTGGGGCCCAGTACTTC	CASSQDKHGGAQYF	TRBV4-2	TRBJ2-5	14	-	few
TGCGCCAGCAGCCAAGATACCTTGGGGGGGAGTGAAAAACTGTTTTTT	CASSQDTLGGSEKLFF	TRBV4-3	TRBJ1-4	16	-	few
TGTGCCAGCAGTTTACGTTCAGTGAGCTCCTACAATGAGCAGTTCTTC	CASSLRSVSSYNEQFF	TRBV28	TRBJ2-1	16	-	-
TGTGCCAGCAGTTTTAACTCTGGCGGGGAGCTGTTTTTT	CASSFNSGGELFF	TRBV12-3/TRBV12-4	TRBJ2-2	13	-	few
TGTGCCAGCAGCTTAGGAAGGCCGGACACAGATACGCAGTATTTT	CASSLGRPDTDTQYF	TRBV7-2	TRBJ2-3	15	-	-
TGTGCCAGCAGCTTGGTTGGCAGGGCGGACGAGCAGTACTTC	CASSLVGRADEQYF	TRBV5-6	TRBJ2-7	14	-	few
TGTGCCAGCAGTTCATGGAATTTGGGGCCTAACACCGGGGAGCTGTTTTTT	CASSSWNLGPNTGELFF	TRBV6-2/TRBV6-3	TRBJ2-2	17	-	few
TGCGCCAGCAGCTGGGGGACAGGGGTAACCTACGAGCAGTACTTC	CASSWGTGVTYEQYF	TRBV5-1	TRBJ2-7	15	TRBD1	few
TGCTGTGCTAGAGGGGGACTAGAGGGAGCTAGCACAGATACGCAGTATTTT	CCARGGLEGASTDTQYF	TRBV20-1	TRBJ2-3	17	TRBD2	-
TGTGCCAGCAGCCCACAGGTCGGACTAGCTGGACCTCTCGAGCAGTACTTC	CASSPQVGLAGPLEQYF	TRBV7-2	TRBJ2-7	17	TRBD2	-
TGCAGCGGTAGCCAGCGGAGCGGTGAGCAGTTCTTC	CSGSQRSGEQFF	TRBV29-1	TRBJ2-1	12	-	few
TGTGCCATCAGTGAGCTCCGGGACTTTCAGTTCTTC	CAISELRDFQFF	TRBV10-3	TRBJ2-1	12	-	few
TGTGCCATCAGCTTGCGTAGGGGCCGTATAGAGACCCAGTACTTC	CAISLRRGRIETQYF	TRBV7-9	TRBJ2-5	15	-	-
TGTGCCAGCAGTACTATAGCGGTCTTGAACAATGAGCAGTTCTTC	CASSTIAVLNNEQFF	TRBV6-2/TRBV6-3	TRBJ2-1	15	-	many
TGCGCCAGCAGCCAAGACAGGGTCAGAGGAGATACGCAGTATTTT	CASSQDRVRGDTQYF	TRBV4-3	TRBJ2-3	15	-	few
TGTGCCAGCCGAGGGTATTCCCCAGGGGATTACAATGAGCAGTTCTTC	CASRGYSPGDYNEQFF	TRBV2	TRBJ2-1	16	-	-
TGCAGTGCTAGACCAGATGGCCGGGACAGGGGTACGACGTACCAGTACTTC	CSARPDGRDRGTTYQYF	TRBV20-1	TRBJ2-7	17	TRBD1	-
TGTGCCACCAGTGATGCGGGAGCTGGCGAGCAGTACTTC	CATSDAGAGEQYF	TRBV24-1	TRBJ2-7	13	TRBD2	-
TGTGCCAGCAGTTACTCTCTAGCGGGGTACTCCTACAATGAGCAGTTCTTC	CASSYSLAGYSYNEQFF	TRBV6-2/TRBV6-3	TRBJ2-1	17	TRBD2	-
TGCAGTGTCCCGGGACAGGGGGGGAATGAGCAGTTCTTC	CSVPGQGGNEQFF	TRBV20-1	TRBJ2-1	13	TRBD1	many
TGTGCCAGCAGCGCCGCGGCCTCCAATCAGCCCCAGCATTTT	CASSAAASNQPQHF	TRBV7-2	TRBJ1-5	14	-	few
TGTGCCAGCAGCGGGACTAGGGAGGCAGATACGCAGTATTTT	CASSGTREADTQYF	TRBV7-2	TRBJ2-3	14	TRBD2	-
TGTGCCAGCAGCTTAAACATAGGGAGCTACAAGCAGTACTTC	CASSLNIGSYKQYF	TRBV7-7	TRBJ2-7	14	-	few
TGCGCCAGCAGCTTCCAATCCCGAAGAGGCGGGTCTAGCACAGATACGCAGTATTTT	CASSFQSRRGGSSTDTQYF	TRBV4-1	TRBJ2-3	19	-	many
TGCGCCAGCAGCTTGTCTAGCGGGAGCATCAATGAGCAGTTCTTC	CASSLSSGSINEQFF	TRBV5-1	TRBJ2-1	15	TRBD2	-
TGCAGTGCTAGAGATCGGGAAGCGGGGGGGCGGGGGTACCAAGAGACCCAGTACTTC	CSARDREAGGRGYQETQYF	TRBV20-1	TRBJ2-5	19	TRBD2	many
TGTGCCAGCAGCTCACCACAGGGTTACACAGATACGCAGTATTTT	CASSSPQGYTDTQYF	TRBV7-9	TRBJ2-3	15	-	few
TGTGCTAGCAGTCTAACGACAGGGGGTAATGAAAAACTGTTTTTT	CASSLTTGGNEKLFF	TRBV7-7	TRBJ1-4	15	TRBD1	-
TGTGCCAGCAGTTCCGACAGGGACAATCAGCCCCAGCATTTT	CASSSDRDNQPQHF	TRBV6-5	TRBJ1-5	14	TRBD1	few
TGTGCCAGCAGGACAGGCTCCTACGAGCAGTACTTC	CASRTGSYEQYF	TRBV2	TRBJ2-7	12	-	many
TGTGCCAGCAGCCATCGCAAAGTTGAGACCCAGTACTTC	CASSHRKVETQYF	TRBV28	TRBJ2-5	13	-	few
TGTGCCAGCAGTTCGTTCATAGGACAGACCCAAGAGACCCAGTACTTC	CASSSFIGQTQETQYF	TRBV28	TRBJ2-5	16	-	many
TGTGCCAGCTCACGACAGGGACCTGGATCGAACACTGAAGCTTTCTTT	CASSRQGPGSNTEAFF	TRBV18	TRBJ1-1	16	TRBD1	-
TGCGCCAGCAGCCAAGAGACAGGGGGCTCCTACGAGCAGTACTTC	CASSQETGGSYEQYF	TRBV4-3	TRBJ2-7	15	TRBD1	-
TGTGCCAGCAGCTTTAAACTCGGGACAGGGGACAGCACAGATACGCAGTATTTT	CASSFKLGTGDSTDTQYF	TRBV5-4	TRBJ2-3	18	TRBD1	-